Detailed here is one TCR beta chain. No antigen is known for it. Base qualities are not provided; no much larger clone lies one nucleotide away. Libraries were prepared through 5' RACE. The instrument was an Illumina HiSeq 2000. A universal primer binding site was added through template switching, and the final cDNA carried a unique molecular identifier so that TCR cDNA molecules could be counted accurately. Specific primers in the conserved constant-segment region were used to synthesize first-strand cDNA for the TCR alpha and beta chains. To control for contamination, each cDNA library was double barcoded with a SMART-Mk sample barcode plus Illumina barcodes. TruSeq adapter sequences along with Illumina sample barcodes were introduced in two successive PCR steps. TCR alpha and beta cDNA libraries were sequenced on the Illumina HiSeq platform with custom primers. Per the source publication's procedure: Raw reads were processed with MiGEC to extract unique molecular identifiers, and MiXCR was used to determine CDR3 positions. For each individual, recombination models were inferred using an EM algorithm with the repgenHMM and IGoR tools. Shared clonotypes were analyzed with the tcR package in R, and sharing was normalized by the product of cloneset sizes. To study raw recombination free of thymic and clonal selection effects, out-of-frame nonproductive sequences were analyzed. TCRdb passed the public sequencing reads through fastp at Q25 and MiXCR, retaining productive beta sequences. Records with the same CDR3 protein are collapsed into one entry carrying the most frequent genes and DNA. TCRdb's processing, not the authors' own work, is the source of the V and J calls. This sample gives 1.5 million to 2 million distinct CDR3 sequences in total; roughly a third of them show up just once. The biggest ten clones account for 0.27% of the sample.

This sample is part of a study of identical twins (dated by TCRdb to the mid-2010s). Looking at the study overall: TCR alpha and beta repertoires from monozygotic twins, unrelated adults of various ages and cord blood were deep-sequenced to test whether fetal clonotypes persist. To rule out contamination, replicate twin experiments were performed at different times with different library preparation protocols.

Only healthy Caucasian donors were included. The germline V gene sets CDR1 to SQVTM and CDR2 to ANQGSEA. V loses 1 base at its end and J loses 4 bases; junction bases beyond the gene matches: 3. From the cysteine up to the phenylalanine, the CDR3 has a length of 13 residues. Only the CDR3 portion is preserved as DNA: 39 bases, with reading frame beginning at the first base. Study-wide conclusions, independent of this receptor: Because the same donors could not be followed over many years, conclusions were based on cross-sectional statistical analysis. Fewer insertions were carried by abundant cord blood beta clonotypes; a weaker similar trend was observed in young adult naive repertoires, while no such trend was observed in memory repertoires. In monozygotic twins, recombination models systematically underestimated out-of-frame TCR alpha sharing, but the models matched the sharing seen between unrelated individuals. Zero-insertion analyses could be partly confounded by invariant T cells such as MAIT and iNKT, though diverse VJ usage argued against such confounding for most clonotypes. Out-of-frame TCR alpha sequences shared between twins showed an excess of low generation-probability sequences compared with coincidental sharing between unrelated individuals. Excess twin sharing in beta out-of-frame sequences was weaker because fewer shared sequences lowered the signal-to-noise ratio.

The V gene is TRBV29-1 and the J gene is TRBJ2-7, with 8 central nucleotides matching TRBD2. The TCR was taken from a newborn girl in good health. The source material was cord blood. The CDR3 reads as follows: CSVEGTSRYEQYF. The DNA reads TGCAGCGTTGAAGGGACTAGCAGATACGAGCAGTACTTC.